This passage covers 8 T cell receptor beta chains from one sample sequenced in a study of T-cell memory formation after mild COVID-19. One entry per CDR3 protein, called by TCRdb with MiXCR from the 5' RACE reads. This table holds over 150,000 distinct CDR3 sequences, 10% to 15% found once. Sequencing was performed on PBMCs or a T cell subset sorted from them (not recorded which). Every receptor here comes from a man aged 18 to 29 who had mild COVID-19 (a few samples of this study predate the infection). Cell type and time point are not known.

This chain uses TRBV4-1 with TRBJ2-3; 7 nucleotides agree with TRBD2. Germline trimming cut 6 bases from V and 5 bases from J; bases unmatched to any gene: 11. The CDR3 covers 15 residues. CDR1 is MGHRA, CDR2 YSYEKL, per germline. The CDR3 loop is CASSFHRLAGDTQYF. In DNA, the CDR3 is TGCGCCAGCAGTTTTCACAGACTAGCTGGAGATACGCAGTATTTT.

The rearrangement joins TRBV2 to TRBJ1-4; no definite D call. The V gene's germline CDR1 is SNHLY and CDR2 FYNNEI. V was shortened by 3 bases and J by 14 bases, with 10 bases between the two germline ends. The CDR3 has 11 amino acids. CDR3 nucleotides: TGTGCCAGCAGTGACTCAGTAGTTCTGTTTTTT. It yields the protein CASSDSVVLFF.

This clonotype was counted at least ten times. The chain is built from TRBV7-3 and TRBJ2-3; 9 bases line up with TRBD1. V shed 2 bases and J 3 bases; nucleotides not matched to a gene: 6. There are 16 residues in the CDR3. Germline V gives CDR1 SGHTA, CDR2 FQGTGA. In nucleotides, the CDR3 is TGTGCCAGCAGCTTACTGGGACAGGGAATTACAGATACGCAGTATTTT. As protein: CASSLLGQGITDTQYF.

In its sample, this clonotype was seen a few times. This chain connects TRBV12-3 or TRBV12-4 to TRBJ1-2; tentatively, D is TRBD1 (5 bases). V shed 4 bases and J shed 5 bases, with 14 bases lying between them. The CDR3 totals 14 residues. CDR3 protein: CASSSGVRWYGYTF. The DNA of the CDR3 is TGTGCCAGCAGTTCGGGGGTCCGGTGGTATGGCTACACCTTC.

This clonotype was seen a few times. The chain recombines TRBV6-5 with TRBJ2-5, with 8 bases that match TRBD1. Per the germline V gene, CDR1 is MNHEY and CDR2 is SVGAGI. The junction had 9 bases not matched to a gene; V was cut back by 4 bases and J by 5 bases. The CDR3 contains 15 residues. The CDR3 coding sequence is TGTGCCAGCAGTTCCGACAGGGGACGGGGGGAGACCCAGTACTTC. This translates into CASSSDRGRGETQYF.

This chain uses TRBV7-2 with TRBJ1-4; 7 positions agree with TRBD1. Germline CDR1 is SGHTA and CDR2 is FQGNSA. This CDR3 has 14 residues. Trimming took 6 bases from V and 6 from J; bases not matched to a gene: 7. CDR3 loop: CASRQTGMDEKLFF. The CDR3 DNA reads TGTGCCAGCAGGCAGACAGGGATGGATGAAAAACTGTTTTTT.

V usage is TRBV18 and J usage is TRBJ2-1; possibly TRBD1 or TRBD2 for D (5 bases each). Germline assignment: CDR1 KGHSH and CDR2 LQKENI. V lost 3 bases and J lost 4, with 13 bases in between. The CDR3 extends over 15 amino acids. CDR3 amino acids: CASSPSGRTYNEQFF. CDR3 DNA: TGTGCCAGCTCACCGTCGGGACGGACGTACAATGAGCAGTTCTTC.

This clonotype showed up just a few times. V is TRBV7-9 and J is TRBJ2-7, with D unclear. Trimming cost V 3 bases and J 9 bases, with 9 bases left between them. CDR1 is SEHNR, CDR2 FQNEAQ, per germline (reference sequence). The CDR3 loop spans 11 amino acids. The CDR3 sequence is CASSLTGRQYF. CDR3 in DNA: TGTGCCAGCAGCTTGACGGGCCGGCAGTACTTC.